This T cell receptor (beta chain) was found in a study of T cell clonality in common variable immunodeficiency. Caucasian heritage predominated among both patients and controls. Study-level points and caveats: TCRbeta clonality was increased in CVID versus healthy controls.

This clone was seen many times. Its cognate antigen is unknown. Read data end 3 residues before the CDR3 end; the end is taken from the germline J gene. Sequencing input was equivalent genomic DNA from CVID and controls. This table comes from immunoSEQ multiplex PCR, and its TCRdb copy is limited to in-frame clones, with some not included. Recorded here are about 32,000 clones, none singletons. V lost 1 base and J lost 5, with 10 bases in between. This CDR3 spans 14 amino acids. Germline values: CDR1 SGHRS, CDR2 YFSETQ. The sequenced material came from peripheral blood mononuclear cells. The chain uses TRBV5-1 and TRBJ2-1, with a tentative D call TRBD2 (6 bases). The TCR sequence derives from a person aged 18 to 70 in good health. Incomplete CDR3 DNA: TGCGCCAGCAGCTTGCCTAGCGTAAACAATGAG. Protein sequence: CASSLPSVNNE. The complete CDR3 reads CASSLPSVNNEQFF. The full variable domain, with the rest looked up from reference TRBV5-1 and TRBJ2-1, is KAGVTQTPRYLIKTRGQQVTLSCSPISGHRSVSWYQQTPGQGLQFLFEYFSETQRNKGNFPGRFSGRQFSNSRSEMNVSTLELGDSALYLCASSLPSVNNEQFFGPGTRLTVL.